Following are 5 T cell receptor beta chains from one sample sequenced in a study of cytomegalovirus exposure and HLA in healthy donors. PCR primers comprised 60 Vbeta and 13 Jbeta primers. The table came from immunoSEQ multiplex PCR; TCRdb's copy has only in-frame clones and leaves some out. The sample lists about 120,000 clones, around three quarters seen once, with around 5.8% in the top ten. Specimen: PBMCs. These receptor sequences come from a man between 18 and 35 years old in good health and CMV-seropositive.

The CDR3 DNA is TGCAGTGCTATCGGGACTGCGCGCTACACCTTC. Residues: CSAIGTARYTF. V and J are TRBV20-1 and TRBJ1-2; tentative D call: TRBD1 (5 bases). The CDR3 is 11 amino acids. Trimming took off 4 bases at V and 9 bases at J, with 12 bases between the two ends. From germline, CDR1 is DFQATT and CDR2 SNEGSKA (reference sequence).

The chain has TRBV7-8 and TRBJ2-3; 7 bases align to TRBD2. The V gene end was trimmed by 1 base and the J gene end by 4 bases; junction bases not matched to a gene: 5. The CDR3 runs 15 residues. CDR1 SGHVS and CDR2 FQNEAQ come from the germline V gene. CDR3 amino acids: CASSLVRGVADTQYF. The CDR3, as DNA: TGTGCCAGCAGCTTAGTTCGGGGGGTAGCAGATACGCAGTATTTT.

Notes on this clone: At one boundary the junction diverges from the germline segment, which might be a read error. As DNA, the CDR3 is TGCAGCGTTGGAGTTGGGGGGGCCGGGGCCAACGGCCTGACTTTC. Translating gives CSVGVGGAGANGLTF. The chain links TRBV29-1 to TRBJ2-6, with TRBD2 as a possible D gene (7 bases). CDR1 SQVTM and CDR2 ANQGSEA come from the germline V gene. This CDR3 spans 15 amino acids.

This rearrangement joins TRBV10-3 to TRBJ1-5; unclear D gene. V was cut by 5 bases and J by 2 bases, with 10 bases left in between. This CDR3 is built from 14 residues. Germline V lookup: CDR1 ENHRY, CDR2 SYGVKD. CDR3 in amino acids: CAISHSSGNQPQHF. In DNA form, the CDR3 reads TGTGCCATCAGTCATAGTTCGGGCAATCAGCCCCAGCATTTT.

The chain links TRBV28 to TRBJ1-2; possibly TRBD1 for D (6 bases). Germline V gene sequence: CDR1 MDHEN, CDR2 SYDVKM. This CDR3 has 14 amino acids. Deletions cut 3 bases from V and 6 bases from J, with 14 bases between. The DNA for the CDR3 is TGTGCCAGCAGTTTTCAGGGGACGCAGGATGGCTACACCTTC. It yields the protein CASSFQGTQDGYTF.